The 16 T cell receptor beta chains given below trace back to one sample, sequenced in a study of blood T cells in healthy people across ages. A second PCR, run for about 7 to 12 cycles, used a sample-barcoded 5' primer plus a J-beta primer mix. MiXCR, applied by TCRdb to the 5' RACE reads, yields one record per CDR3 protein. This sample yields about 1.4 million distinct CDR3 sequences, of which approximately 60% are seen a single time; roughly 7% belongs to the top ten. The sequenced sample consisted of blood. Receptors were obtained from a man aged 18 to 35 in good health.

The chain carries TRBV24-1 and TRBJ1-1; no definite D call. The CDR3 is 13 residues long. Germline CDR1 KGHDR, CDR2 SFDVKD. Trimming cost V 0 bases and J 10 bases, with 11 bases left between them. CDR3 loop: CATSDLSPRGAFF. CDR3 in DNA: TGTGCCACCAGTGATTTGAGCCCCCGAGGAGCTTTCTTT.

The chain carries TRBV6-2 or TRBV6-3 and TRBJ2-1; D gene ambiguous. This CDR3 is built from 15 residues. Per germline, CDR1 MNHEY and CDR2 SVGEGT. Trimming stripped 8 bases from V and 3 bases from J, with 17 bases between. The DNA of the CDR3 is TGTGCCAGCCGTGGCCTAGGACCGGACTACAATGAGCAGTTCTTC. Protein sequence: CASRGLGPDYNEQFF.

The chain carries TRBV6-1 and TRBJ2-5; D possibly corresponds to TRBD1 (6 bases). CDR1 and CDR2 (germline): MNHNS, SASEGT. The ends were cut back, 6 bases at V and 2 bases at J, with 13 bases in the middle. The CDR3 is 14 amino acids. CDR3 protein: CASRLDRPQETQYF. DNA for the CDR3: TGTGCCAGCAGGCTAGACAGGCCGCAAGAGACCCAGTACTTC.

Here the CDR3 DNA reads TGTGCCAGCAGTTACCTGGGACAGGGGGGAGAGACCCAGTACTTC. Its protein is CASSYLGQGGETQYF. This chain uses TRBV27 with TRBJ2-5, with 11 bases that match TRBD1. Germline CDR1 is MNHEY and CDR2 is SMNVEV (reference sequence). The CDR3 totals 15 residues. V trimming: 4 bases; J trimming: 4 bases; junction bases outside the gene matches: 5.

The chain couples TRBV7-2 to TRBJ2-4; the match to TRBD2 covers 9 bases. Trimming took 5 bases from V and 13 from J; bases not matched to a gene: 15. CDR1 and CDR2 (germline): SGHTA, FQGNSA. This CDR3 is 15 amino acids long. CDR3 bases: TGTGCCAGCAGCCCCAGGACTAGCGTGCCGGGGGAGCAGTACTTC. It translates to CASSPRTSVPGEQYF.

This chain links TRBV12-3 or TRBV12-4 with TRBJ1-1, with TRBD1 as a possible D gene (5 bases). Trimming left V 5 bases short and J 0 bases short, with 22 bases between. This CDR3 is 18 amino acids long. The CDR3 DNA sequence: TGTGCCAGCAGTCTACGACAGTCACCAGGTATCATGAACACTGAAGCTTTCTTT. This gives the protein CASSLRQSPGIMNTEAFF.

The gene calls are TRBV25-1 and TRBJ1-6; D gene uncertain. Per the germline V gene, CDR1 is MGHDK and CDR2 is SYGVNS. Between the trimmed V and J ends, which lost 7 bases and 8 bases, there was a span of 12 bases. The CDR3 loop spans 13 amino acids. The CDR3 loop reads CASKREKDSPLHF. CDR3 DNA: TGTGCCAGCAAAAGGGAGAAGGATTCACCCCTCCACTTT.

The CDR3 DNA is TGTGCCAGCAGTTTTAGAGCGGGGAGGTCAGATACGCAGTATTTT. This sequence encodes CASSFRAGRSDTQYF. This chain joins TRBV12-3 or TRBV12-4 and TRBJ2-3; 7 nucleotides match TRBD2. This CDR3 is built from 15 residues. V gave up 3 bases and J gave up 4 bases; unmatched junction bases: 7.

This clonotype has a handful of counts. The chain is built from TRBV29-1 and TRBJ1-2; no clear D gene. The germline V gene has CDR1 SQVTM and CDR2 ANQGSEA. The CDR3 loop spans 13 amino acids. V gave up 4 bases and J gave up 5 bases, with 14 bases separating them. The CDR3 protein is CSVAQVFRYGYTF. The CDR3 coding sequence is TGCAGCGTTGCGCAGGTTTTCCGATATGGCTACACCTTC.

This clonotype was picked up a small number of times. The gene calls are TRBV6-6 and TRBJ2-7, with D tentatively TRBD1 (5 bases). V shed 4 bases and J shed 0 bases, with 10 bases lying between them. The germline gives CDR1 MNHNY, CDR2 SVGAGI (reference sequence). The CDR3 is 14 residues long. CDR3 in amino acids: CASSFGHASYEQYF. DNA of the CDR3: TGTGCCAGCAGTTTCGGACACGCCTCCTACGAGCAGTACTTC.

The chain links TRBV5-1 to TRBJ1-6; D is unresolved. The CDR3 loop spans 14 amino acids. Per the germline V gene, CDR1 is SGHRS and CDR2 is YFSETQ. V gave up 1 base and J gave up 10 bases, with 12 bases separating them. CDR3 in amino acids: CASSLKDWESPLHF. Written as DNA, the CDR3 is TGCGCCAGCAGCTTGAAGGATTGGGAGTCACCCCTCCACTTT.

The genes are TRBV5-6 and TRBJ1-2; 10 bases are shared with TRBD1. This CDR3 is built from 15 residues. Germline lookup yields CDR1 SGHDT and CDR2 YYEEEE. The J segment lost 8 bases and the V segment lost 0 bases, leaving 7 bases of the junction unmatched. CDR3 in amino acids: CASSLDGQGGEGYTF. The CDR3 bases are TGTGCCAGCAGCTTGGACGGACAGGGGGGAGAGGGCTACACCTTC. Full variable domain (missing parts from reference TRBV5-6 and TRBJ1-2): DAGVTQSPTHLIKTRGQQVTLRCSPKSGHDTVSWYQQALGQGPQFIFQYYEEEERQRGNFPDRFSGHQFPNYSSELNVNALLLGDSALYLCASSLDGQGGEGYTFGSGTRLTVV.

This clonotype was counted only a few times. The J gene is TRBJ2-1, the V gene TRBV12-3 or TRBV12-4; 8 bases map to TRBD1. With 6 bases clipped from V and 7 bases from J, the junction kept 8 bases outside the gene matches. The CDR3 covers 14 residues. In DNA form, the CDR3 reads TGTGCCAGCAGCCCTCAGGGGGCGTGGAATGAGCAGTTCTTC. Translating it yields CASSPQGAWNEQFF.

CDR3 sequence (DNA): TGTGCCAGCAATCCGGGAATACGCACAGATACGCAGTATTTT. This gives the protein CASNPGIRTDTQYF. V usage is TRBV6-2 or TRBV6-3 and J usage is TRBJ2-3, with D perhaps matching TRBD2 (5 bases). The CDR3 has 14 amino acids. V was clipped by 7 bases and J by 1 base, with 12 bases between them. The germline V gene encodes CDR1 MNHEY and CDR2 SVGEGT.

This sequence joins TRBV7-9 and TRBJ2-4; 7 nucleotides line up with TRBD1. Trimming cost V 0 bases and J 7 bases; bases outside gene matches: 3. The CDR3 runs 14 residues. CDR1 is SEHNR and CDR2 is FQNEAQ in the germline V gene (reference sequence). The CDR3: CASSLAGTVNIQYF. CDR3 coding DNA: TGTGCCAGCAGCTTAGCCGGGACAGTCAACATTCAGTACTTC.

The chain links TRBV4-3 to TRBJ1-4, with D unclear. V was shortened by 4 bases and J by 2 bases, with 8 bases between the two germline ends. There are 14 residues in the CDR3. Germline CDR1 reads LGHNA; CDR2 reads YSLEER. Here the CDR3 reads CASSPTQTNEKLFF. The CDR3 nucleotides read TGCGCCAGCAGCCCGACCCAGACTAATGAAAAACTGTTTTTT.